The entry that follows covers one TCR beta chain sequence. The table lists this clone with many counts. The clone's antigen remains unknown. Per-base qualities were not stored, and no clone one base away is much larger. None of the patients had been given any treatment before thyroid surgery. Patient clinical samples collected from the early 2010s to the late 2010s were retrospectively analysed using T-cell receptor beta sequencing. Library prep was done by PCR. Reads for this sample came from an Illumina HiSeq 4000. The TCR beta-chain CDR3 region of each patient was profiled by high-throughput sequencing. The authors' pipeline ran thus. Drawing on CDR3 differences between clinicopathological groups, the researchers built a classifier meant to tell apart patients with distant-metastatic papillary thyroid cancer. To measure repertoire diversity the researchers used the Shannon index, while the Morisita-Horn index served to gauge how similar the tumor and blood repertoires were. In-frame beta chains were kept once TCRdb had trimmed the public reads at Q25 with fastp and called clones with MiXCR. TCRdb's processing, not the authors' own work, is the source of the V and J calls. Counted in this sample were 30,000 to 40,000 clones; approximately 19% of them appeared once. The ten largest clones capture approximately 20% of the sample.

CDR1 MNHEY and CDR2 SVGEGT were looked up in the germline V gene. V is trimmed back by 0 bases and J by 6 bases, and the junction contains 11 bases that no gene match accounts for. The CDR3 runs 17 amino acids, cysteine and phenylalanine included. Of the read, only the CDR3 DNA is kept; its 51 bases are in frame from base 1. The data are from a study of metastatic and nonmetastatic thyroid tumors (dated by TCRdb to 2019 to 2021). Context from the whole study: Repertoires from peripheral blood and from tumor or nodule tissue samples of malignant and benign thyroid patients were compared. What the research found in general, with its limitations: TCR beta diversity was reported as significantly higher in malignant tumors than in benign nodules, in both blood and tumor samples.

The source material was blood. This clonotype was sampled from a female donor with papillary thyroid cancer or a benign thyroid nodule (not recorded which). Some clones in this sample may be carry-over from other donors' samples. In this chain, TRBV6-2 or TRBV6-3 is recombined with TRBJ2-1; TRBD2 lines up with 7 middle nucleotides. The DNA is as follows: TGTGCCAGCAGTTACTCGATCGGCGGGAGCCCTACCAATGAGCAGTTCTTC. Translation gives CASSYSIGGSPTNEQFF.